The T cell receptor (beta chain) under discussion was sequenced for a study of T cell changes during pregnancy in multiple sclerosis. Germline V CDR1 and CDR2: LNHNV, YYDKDF (reference sequence). The V end was cut by 1 base, the J end by 5 bases, with 14 bases between. CDR3 size: 15 residues. Assay: immunoSEQ multiplex PCR; the TCRdb copy retains only in-frame clones and omits some. The sample has approximately 97,000 clones; 90% to 95% are singletons. The TCR was taken from a female donor in good health, enrolled as a control in a pregnancy study. The genes are TRBV15 and TRBJ2-5, with TRBD2 as a possible D gene (7 bases). Sequenced here: peripheral blood, sampled after pregnancy. The chain's CDR3 is CATSRGGGGLETQYF. The CDR3 coding sequence is TGTGCCACCAGCAGAGGAGGCGGGGGCCTGGAGACCCAGTACTTC. The full variable domain, completed using reference TRBV15 and TRBJ2-5, is DAMVIQNPRYQVTQFGKPVTLSCSQTLNHNVMYWYQQKSSQAPKLLFHYYDKDFNNEADTPDNFQSRRPNTSFCFLDIRSPGLGDTAMYLCATSRGGGGLETQYFGPGTRLLVL.